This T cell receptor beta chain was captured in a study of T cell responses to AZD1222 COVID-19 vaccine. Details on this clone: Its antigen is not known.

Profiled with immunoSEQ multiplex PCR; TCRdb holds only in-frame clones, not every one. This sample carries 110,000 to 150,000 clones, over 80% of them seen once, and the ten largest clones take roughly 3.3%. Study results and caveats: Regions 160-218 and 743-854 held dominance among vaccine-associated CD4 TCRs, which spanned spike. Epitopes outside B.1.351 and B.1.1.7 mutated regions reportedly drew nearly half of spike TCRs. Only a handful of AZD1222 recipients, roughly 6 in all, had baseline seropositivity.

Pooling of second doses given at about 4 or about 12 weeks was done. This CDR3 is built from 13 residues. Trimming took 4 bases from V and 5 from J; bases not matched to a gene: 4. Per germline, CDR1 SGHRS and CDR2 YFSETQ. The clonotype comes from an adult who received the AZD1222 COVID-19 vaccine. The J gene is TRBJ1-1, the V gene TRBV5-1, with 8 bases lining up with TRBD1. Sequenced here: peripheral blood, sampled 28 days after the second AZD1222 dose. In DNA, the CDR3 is TGCGCCAGCAGCGTGACAGGGGCGACTGAAGCTTTCTTT. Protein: CASSVTGATEAFF. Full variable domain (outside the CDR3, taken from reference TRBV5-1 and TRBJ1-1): KAGVTQTPRYLIKTRGQQVTLSCSPISGHRSVSWYQQTPGQGLQFLFEYFSETQRNKGNFPGRFSGRQFSNSRSEMNVSTLELGDSALYLCASSVTGATEAFFGQGTRLTVV.